This TCR beta chain was sequenced for a study of blood T cells in healthy people across ages. The study, taken as a whole, reports: Bulk PBMC profiling left naive and antigen-experienced comparisons inconclusive.

Germline V gives CDR1 MGHRA, CDR2 YSYEKL. Germline trimming cut 1 base from V and 5 bases from J; bases unmatched to any gene: 6. This CDR3 contains 16 residues. Notes on this clonotype: Its specificity is not known.

Together with a sample-barcoded 5' primer, a J-beta primer mix was included in a second PCR lasting about 6 to 11 cycles. Every sample gave at least 2.5 million paired-end reads containing CDR3. One entry per CDR3 protein results from TCRdb running MiXCR on the 5' RACE reads. Of more than 750,000 distinct CDR3 sequences in the sample, under 35% were seen once. The sample was also linked to a second study, of T cells of mothers and their children. That paper states: Donation involved a few healthy Caucasian mothers and the six children that they had.

The sequenced material came from blood. The chain combines TRBV4-1 with TRBJ2-3, with 10 bases that match TRBD2. This TCR was sampled from a woman aged 40 to 49 in good health. CDR3 protein: CASSQGNSGGLDTQYF. In DNA, the CDR3 is TGCGCCAGCAGCCAAGGGAATAGCGGGGGGCTAGATACGCAGTATTTT.